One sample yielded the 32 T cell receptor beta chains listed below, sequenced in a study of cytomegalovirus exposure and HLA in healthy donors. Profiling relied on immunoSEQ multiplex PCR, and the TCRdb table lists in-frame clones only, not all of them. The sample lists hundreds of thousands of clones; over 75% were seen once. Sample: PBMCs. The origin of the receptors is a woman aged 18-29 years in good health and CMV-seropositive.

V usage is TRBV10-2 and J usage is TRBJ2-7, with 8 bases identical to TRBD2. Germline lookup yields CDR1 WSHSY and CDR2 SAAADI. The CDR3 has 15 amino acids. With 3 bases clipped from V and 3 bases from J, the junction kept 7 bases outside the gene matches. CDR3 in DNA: TGCGCCAGCAGTGAACCCGGGACTAGGAACTACGAGCAGTACTTC. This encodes CASSEPGTRNYEQYF.

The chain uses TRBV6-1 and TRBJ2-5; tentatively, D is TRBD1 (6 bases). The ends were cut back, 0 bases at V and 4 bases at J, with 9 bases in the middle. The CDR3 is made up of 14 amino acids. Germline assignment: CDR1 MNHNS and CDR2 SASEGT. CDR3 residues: CASSEAAGVETQYF. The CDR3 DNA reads TGTGCCAGCAGTGAAGCAGCAGGGGTAGAGACCCAGTACTTC.

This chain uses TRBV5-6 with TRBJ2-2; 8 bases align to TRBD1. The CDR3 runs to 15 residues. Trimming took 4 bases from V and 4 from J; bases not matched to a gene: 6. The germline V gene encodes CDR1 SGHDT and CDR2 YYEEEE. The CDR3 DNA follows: TGTGCCAGCAGCAAGGACAGGGATGGCACCGGGGAGCTGTTTTTT. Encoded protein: CASSKDRDGTGELFF.

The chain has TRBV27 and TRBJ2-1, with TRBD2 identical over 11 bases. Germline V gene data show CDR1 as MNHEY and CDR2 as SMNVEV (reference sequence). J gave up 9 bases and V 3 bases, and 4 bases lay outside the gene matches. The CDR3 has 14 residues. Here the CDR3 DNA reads TGTGCCAGCAGTTTTACTAGCGGGAGTATTGAGCAGTTCTTC. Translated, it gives CASSFTSGSIEQFF.

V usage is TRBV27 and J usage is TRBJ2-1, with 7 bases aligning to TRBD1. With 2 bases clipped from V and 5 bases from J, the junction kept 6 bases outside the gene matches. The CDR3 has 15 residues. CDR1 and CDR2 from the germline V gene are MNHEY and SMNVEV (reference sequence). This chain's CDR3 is CASSLNRQGHNEQFF. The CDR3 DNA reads TGTGCCAGCAGTTTAAACAGACAGGGCCACAATGAGCAGTTCTTC.

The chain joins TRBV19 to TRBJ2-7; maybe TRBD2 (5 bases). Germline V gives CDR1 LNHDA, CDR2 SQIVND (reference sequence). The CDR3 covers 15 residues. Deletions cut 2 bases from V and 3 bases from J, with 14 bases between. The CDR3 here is CASSISLAKYYEQYF. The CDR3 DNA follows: TGTGCCAGTAGTATATCCCTAGCCAAATACTACGAGCAGTACTTC.

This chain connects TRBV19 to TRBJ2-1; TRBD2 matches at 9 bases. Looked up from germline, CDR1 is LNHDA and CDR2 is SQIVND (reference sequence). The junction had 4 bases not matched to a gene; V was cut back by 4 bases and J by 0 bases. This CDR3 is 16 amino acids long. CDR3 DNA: TGTGCCAGTAGTAGTCATAGCGGGAGCTCCTACAATGAGCAGTTCTTC. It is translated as CASSSHSGSSYNEQFF.

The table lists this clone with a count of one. CDR3 in amino acids: CASSLDRARSQYF. The CDR3 nucleotides are TGTGCCAGCAGTTTGGACAGGGCCCGATCGCAGTATTTT. The rearrangement joins TRBV27 to TRBJ2-3; 8 bases are shared with TRBD1. V was pared by 3 bases and J by 10 bases, with 6 bases of the junction left unmatched. CDR1 is MNHEY, CDR2 SMNVEV, per germline (reference sequence). The CDR3 spans 13 residues.

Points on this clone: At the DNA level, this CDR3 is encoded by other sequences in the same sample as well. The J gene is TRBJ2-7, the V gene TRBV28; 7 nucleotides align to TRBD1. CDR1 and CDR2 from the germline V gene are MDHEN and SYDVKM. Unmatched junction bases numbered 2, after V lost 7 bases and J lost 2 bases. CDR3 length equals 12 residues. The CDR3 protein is CASTTGAYEQYF. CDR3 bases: TGTGCCAGCACCACAGGGGCCTACGAGCAGTACTTC.

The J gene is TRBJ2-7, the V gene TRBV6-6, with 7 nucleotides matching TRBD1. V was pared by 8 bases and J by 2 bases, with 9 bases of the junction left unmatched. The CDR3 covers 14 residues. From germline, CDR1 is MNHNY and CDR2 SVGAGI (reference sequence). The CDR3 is CASCPTGSPYEQYF. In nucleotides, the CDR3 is TGTGCCAGCTGCCCGACAGGGTCCCCCTACGAGCAGTACTTC.

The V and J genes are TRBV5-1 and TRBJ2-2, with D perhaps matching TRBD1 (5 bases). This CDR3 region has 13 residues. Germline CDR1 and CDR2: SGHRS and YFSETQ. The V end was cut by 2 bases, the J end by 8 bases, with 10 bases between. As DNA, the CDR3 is TGCGCCAGCAGCTTAGGGGTGTCTGGGGAGCTGTTTTTT. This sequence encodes CASSLGVSGELFF.

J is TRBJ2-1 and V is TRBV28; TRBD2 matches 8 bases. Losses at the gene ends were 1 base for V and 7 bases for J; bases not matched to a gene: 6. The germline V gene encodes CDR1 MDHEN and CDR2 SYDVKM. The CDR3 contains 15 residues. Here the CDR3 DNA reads TGTGCCAGCAGTTTATTCACGGGAGGGTCAAATGAGCAGTTCTTC. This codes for CASSLFTGGSNEQFF.

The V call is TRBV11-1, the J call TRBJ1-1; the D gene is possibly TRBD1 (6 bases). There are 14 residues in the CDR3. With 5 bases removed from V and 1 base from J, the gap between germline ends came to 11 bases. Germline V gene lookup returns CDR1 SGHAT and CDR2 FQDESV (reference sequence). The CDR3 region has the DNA TGTGCCAGCAGCCCCCGGACAGCGAACACTGAAGCTTTCTTT. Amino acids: CASSPRTANTEAFF.

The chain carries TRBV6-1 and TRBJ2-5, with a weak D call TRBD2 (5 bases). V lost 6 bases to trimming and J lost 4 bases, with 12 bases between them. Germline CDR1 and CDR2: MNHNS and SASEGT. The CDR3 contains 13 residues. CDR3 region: CASSWRGRETQYF. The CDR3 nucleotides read TGTGCCAGCAGCTGGAGAGGGAGAGAGACCCAGTACTTC.

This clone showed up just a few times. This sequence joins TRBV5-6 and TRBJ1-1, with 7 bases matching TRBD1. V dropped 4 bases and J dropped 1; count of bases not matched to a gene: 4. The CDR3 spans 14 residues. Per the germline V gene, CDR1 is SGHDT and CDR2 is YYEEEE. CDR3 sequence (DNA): TGTGCCAGCAGCCGGGGACAGCAGAACACTGAAGCTTTCTTT. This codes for CASSRGQQNTEAFF.

The CDR3 protein is CASSEPGQGARGNQPQHF. CDR3 sequence (DNA): TGTGCCAGCAGCGAACCGGGACAGGGGGCGCGTGGCAATCAGCCCCAGCATTTT. The J gene is TRBJ1-5, the V gene TRBV5-8; TRBD1 matches at 12 bases. CDR3 length equals 18 residues. Germline assignment: CDR1 SGHTS and CDR2 YDEGEE. V shed 4 bases, J shed 2 bases, and the junction held 10 bases outside the gene matches.

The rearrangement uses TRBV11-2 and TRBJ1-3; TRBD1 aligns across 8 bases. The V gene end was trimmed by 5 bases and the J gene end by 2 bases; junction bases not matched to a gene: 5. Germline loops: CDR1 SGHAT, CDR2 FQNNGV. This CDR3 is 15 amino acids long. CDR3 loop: CASSPDRGAGNTIYF. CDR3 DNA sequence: TGTGCCAGCAGCCCCGACAGGGGAGCTGGAAACACCATATATTTT.

CDR3 loop: CASRQGFDYEQYF. The DNA of the CDR3 is TGTGCCAGCAGACAGGGTTTTGACTACGAGCAGTACTTC. This sequence joins TRBV6-1 and TRBJ2-7, with D maybe TRBD1 (6 bases). V lost 6 bases, J lost 3 bases, and 12 bases lay in between. Germline CDR1 and CDR2: MNHNS and SASEGT. The CDR3 extends over 13 amino acids.

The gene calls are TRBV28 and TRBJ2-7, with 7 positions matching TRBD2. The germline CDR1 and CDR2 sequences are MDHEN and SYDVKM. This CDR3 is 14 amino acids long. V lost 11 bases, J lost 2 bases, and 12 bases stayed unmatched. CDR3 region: CARNLAVPAYEQYF. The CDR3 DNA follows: TGTGCCCGAAACCTAGCGGTCCCAGCCTACGAGCAGTACTTC.

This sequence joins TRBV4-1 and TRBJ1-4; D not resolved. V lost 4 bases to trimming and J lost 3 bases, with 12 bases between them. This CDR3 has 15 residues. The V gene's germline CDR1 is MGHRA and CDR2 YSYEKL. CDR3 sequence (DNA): TGCGCCAGCAGCCCCCCCATACGGGCTAATGAAAAACTGTTTTTT. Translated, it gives CASSPPIRANEKLFF.

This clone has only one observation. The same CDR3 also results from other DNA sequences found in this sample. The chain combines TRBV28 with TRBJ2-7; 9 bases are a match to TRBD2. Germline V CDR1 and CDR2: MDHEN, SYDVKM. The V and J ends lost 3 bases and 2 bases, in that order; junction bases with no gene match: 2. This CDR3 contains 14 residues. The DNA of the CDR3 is TGTGCCAGCAGTTTCGGCGGGAGGGCCTACGAGCAGTACTTC. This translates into CASSFGGRAYEQYF.

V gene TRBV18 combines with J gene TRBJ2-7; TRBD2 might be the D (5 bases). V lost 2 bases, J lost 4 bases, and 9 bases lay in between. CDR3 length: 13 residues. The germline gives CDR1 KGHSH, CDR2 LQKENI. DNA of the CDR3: TGTGCCAGCTCACCATCGGGGTTGTACGAGCAGTACTTC. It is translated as CASSPSGLYEQYF.

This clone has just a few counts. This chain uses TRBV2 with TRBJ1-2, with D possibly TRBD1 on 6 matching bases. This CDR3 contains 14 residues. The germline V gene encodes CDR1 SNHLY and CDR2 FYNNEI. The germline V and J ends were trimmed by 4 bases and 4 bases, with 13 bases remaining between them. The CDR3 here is CASSVGGGGYGYTF. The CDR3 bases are TGTGCCAGCAGTGTTGGGGGGGGCGGCTATGGCTACACCTTC. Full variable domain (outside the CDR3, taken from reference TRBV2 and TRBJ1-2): EPEVTQTPSHQVTQMGQEVILRCVPISNHLYFYWYRQILGQKVEFLVSFYNNEISEKSEIFDDQFSVERPDGSNFTLKIRSTKLEDSAMYFCASSVGGGGYGYTFGSGTRLTVV.

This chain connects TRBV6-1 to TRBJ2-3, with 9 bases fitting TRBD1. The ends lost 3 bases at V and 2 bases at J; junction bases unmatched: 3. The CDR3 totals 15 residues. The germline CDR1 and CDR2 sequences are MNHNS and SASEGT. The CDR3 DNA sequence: TGTGCCAGCAGTGATCGGACAGGGGTCACAGATACGCAGTATTTT. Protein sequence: CASSDRTGVTDTQYF.

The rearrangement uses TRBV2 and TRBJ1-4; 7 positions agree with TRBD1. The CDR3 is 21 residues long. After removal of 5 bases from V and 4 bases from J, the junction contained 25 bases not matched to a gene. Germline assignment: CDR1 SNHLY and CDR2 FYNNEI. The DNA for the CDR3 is TGTGCCAGCAGTTCCCAAGGGGGGTGGGTCCCAAGGACAGGCAGTAATGAAAAACTGTTTTTT. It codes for CASSSQGGWVPRTGSNEKLFF.

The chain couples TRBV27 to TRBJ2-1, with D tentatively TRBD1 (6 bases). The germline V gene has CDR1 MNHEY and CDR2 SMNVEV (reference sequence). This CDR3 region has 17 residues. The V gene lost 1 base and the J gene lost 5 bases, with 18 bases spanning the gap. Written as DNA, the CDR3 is TGTGCCAGCAGTTTATTCCCCGTGGCAGGGGCCCACAATGAGCAGTTCTTC. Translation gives CASSLFPVAGAHNEQFF.

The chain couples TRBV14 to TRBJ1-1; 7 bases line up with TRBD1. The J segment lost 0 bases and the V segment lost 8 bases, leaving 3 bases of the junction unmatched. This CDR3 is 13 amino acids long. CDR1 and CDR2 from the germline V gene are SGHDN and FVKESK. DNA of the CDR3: TGTGCCAGCGGACAGGACTTGAACACTGAAGCTTTCTTT. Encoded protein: CASGQDLNTEAFF.

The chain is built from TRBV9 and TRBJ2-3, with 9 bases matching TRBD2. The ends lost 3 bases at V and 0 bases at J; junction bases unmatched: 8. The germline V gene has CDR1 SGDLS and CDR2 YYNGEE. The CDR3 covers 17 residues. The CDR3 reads CASSESRLAESTDTQYF. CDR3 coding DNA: TGTGCCAGCAGCGAAAGCCGACTAGCGGAGAGCACAGATACGCAGTATTTT.

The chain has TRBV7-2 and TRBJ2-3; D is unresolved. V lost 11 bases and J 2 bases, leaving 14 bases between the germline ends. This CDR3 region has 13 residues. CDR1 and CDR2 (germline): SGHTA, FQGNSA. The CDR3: CASSAVLTDTQYF. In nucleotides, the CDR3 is TGTGCCTCTAGTGCGGTCCTCACAGATACGCAGTATTTT.

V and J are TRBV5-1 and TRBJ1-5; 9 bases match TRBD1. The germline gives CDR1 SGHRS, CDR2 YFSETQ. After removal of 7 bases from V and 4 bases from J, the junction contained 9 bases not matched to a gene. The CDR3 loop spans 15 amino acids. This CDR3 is CASSRTGQGNQPQHF. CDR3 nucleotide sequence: TGCGCCAGCTCAAGGACGGGACAGGGTAATCAGCCCCAGCATTTT. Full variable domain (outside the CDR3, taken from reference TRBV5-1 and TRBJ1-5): KAGVTQTPRYLIKTRGQQVTLSCSPISGHRSVSWYQQTPGQGLQFLFEYFSETQRNKGNFPGRFSGRQFSNSRSEMNVSTLELGDSALYLCASSRTGQGNQPQHFGDGTRLSIL.

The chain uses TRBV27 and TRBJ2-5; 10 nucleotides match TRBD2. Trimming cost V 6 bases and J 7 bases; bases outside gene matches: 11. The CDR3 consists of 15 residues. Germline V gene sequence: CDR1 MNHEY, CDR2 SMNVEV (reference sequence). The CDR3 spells CASSLKREGRGTQYF. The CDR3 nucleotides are TGTGCCAGCAGCCTGAAGCGGGAGGGCCGCGGGACCCAGTACTTC.

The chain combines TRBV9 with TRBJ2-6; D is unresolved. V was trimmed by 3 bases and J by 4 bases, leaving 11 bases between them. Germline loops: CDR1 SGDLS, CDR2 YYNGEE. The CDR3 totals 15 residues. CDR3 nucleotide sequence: TGTGCCAGCAGCGATGGGCTCTCCGGGGCCAACGTCCTGACTTTC. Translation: CASSDGLSGANVLTF.